This T cell receptor (beta chain) was identified in a study of shared clonotypes between healthy human individuals. J lost 8 bases, V lost 2 bases, and 10 bases had no gene match. The germline V gene encodes CDR1 MNHEY and CDR2 SMNVEV (reference sequence). The CDR3 has 17 amino acids. Assay used: immunoSEQ multiplex PCR; TCRdb lists only in-frame clones, some missing. The sample includes about 2,200,000 clones, 85% to 95% of them seen just once. CD45RO-negative CD8 cells positively selected for CCR7 made up the naive population, which excluded terminally differentiated effector memory CD45RA+ cells. V is TRBV27 and J is TRBJ2-1; 12 bases fit TRBD2. This TCR was sampled from a young man in good health. Some clones in this sample may be carry-over from other donors' samples. The material sequenced was naive CD8+ T cells from PBMCs. CDR3 residues: CASSLILAGGPGDEQFF. The DNA of the CDR3 is TGTGCCAGCAGTTTAATCCTAGCGGGAGGGCCAGGCGATGAGCAGTTCTTC.